This T cell receptor (beta chain) is from a study of cytomegalovirus exposure and HLA in healthy donors. Study-wide results and caveats: Follow-up analysis found HLA locus-dependent TCR association rates, highest for DRB1 and lowest for HLA-C.

As concerns this clone: Its specificity is not known.

The V end lost 0 bases, the J end lost 6 bases, and 6 bases lay between the germline ends. Germline V gene data show CDR1 as SNHLY and CDR2 as FYNNEI. The CDR3 consists of 13 residues. PCR was performed using 60 Vbeta and 13 Jbeta primers. Authors' analysis steps: The authors later counted 70 million to 80 million unique TCR beta chains, some 10 million of them shared. Profiled with immunoSEQ multiplex PCR; TCRdb holds only in-frame clones, not every one. V, J and clone size derive from that table, while D and trimming were established from the DNA sequence. The sample has 80,000 to 95,000 clones. The clonotype was recovered from a woman aged 25-40 years in good health and CMV-seronegative. Source material: PBMCs. J is TRBJ1-5 and V is TRBV2; D not resolved. The CDR3 DNA is TGTGCCAGCAGTGAAGCGGCATCTCAGCCCCAGCATTTT. It codes for CASSEAASQPQHF.